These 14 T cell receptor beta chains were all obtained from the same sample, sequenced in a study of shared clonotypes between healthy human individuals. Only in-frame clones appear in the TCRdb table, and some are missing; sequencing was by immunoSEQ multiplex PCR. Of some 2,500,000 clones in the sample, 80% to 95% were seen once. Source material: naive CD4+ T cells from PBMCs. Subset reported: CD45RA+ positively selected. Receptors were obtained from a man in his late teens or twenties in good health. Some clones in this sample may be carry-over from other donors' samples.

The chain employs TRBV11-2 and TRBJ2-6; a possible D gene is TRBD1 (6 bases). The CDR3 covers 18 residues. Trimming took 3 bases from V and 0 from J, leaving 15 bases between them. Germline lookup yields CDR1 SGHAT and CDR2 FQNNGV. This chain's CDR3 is CASSFRPGQSSGANVLTF. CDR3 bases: TGTGCCAGCAGCTTCCGACCGGGACAAAGCTCTGGGGCCAACGTCCTGACTTTC.

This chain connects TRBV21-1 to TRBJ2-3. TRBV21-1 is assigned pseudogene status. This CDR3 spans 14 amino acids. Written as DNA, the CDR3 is TGTGCCAGCACGAGTCAAAGGGGCACAGATACGCAGTATTTT. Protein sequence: CASTSQRGTDTQYF.

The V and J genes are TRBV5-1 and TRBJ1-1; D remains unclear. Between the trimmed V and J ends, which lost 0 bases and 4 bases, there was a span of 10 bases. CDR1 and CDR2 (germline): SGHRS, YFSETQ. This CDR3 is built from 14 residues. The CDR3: CASSLAVPGTEAFF. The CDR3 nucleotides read TGCGCCAGCAGCTTGGCGGTTCCAGGCACTGAAGCTTTCTTT.

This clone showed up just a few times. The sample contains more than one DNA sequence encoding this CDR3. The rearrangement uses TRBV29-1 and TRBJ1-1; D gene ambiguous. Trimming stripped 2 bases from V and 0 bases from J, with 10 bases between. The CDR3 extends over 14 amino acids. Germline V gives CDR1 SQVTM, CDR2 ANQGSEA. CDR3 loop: CSVEKRLMNTEAFF. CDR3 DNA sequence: TGCAGCGTTGAAAAACGTTTGATGAACACTGAAGCTTTCTTT. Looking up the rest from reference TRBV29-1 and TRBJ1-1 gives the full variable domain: SAVISQKPSRDICQRGTSLTIQCQVDSQVTMMFWYRQQPGQSLTLIATANQGSEATYESGFVIDKFPISRPNLTFSTLTVSNMSPEDSSIYLCSVEKRLMNTEAFFGQGTRLTVV.

In nucleotides, the CDR3 is TGTGCCAGCTCACCTGTGTTCGCGGGAGAAGAGACCCAGTACTTC. Translating gives CASSPVFAGEETQYF. V is TRBV18 and J is TRBJ2-5, with TRBD2 matching 7 bases. Germline values: CDR1 KGHSH, CDR2 LQKENI. Unmatched junction bases numbered 7, after V lost 3 bases and J lost 3 bases. This CDR3 spans 15 amino acids.

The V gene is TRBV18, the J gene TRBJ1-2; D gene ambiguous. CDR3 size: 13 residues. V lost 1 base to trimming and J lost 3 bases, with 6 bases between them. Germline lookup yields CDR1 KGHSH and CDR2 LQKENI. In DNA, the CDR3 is TGTGCCAGCTCACCACGTTTTGACTATGGCTACACCTTC. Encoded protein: CASSPRFDYGYTF. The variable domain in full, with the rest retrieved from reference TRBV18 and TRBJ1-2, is NAGVMQNPRHLVRRRGQEARLRCSPMKGHSHVYWYRQLPEEGLKFMVYLQKENIIDESGMPKERFSAEFPKEGPSILRIQQVVRGDSAAYFCASSPRFDYGYTFGSGTRLTVV.

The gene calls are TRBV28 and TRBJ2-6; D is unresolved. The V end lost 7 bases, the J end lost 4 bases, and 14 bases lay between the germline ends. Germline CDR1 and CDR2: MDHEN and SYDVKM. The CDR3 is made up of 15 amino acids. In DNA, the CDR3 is TGTGCCAGCACCCATCCGGACCCGGGGGCCAACGTCCTGACTTTC. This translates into CASTHPDPGANVLTF.

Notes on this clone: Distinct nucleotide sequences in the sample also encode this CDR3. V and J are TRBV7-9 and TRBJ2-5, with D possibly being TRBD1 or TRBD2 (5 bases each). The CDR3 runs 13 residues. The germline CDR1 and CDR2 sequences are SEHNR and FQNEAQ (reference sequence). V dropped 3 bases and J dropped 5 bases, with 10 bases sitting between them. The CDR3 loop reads CASSLGEGETQYF. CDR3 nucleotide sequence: TGTGCCAGCAGCTTGGGGGAAGGGGAGACCCAGTACTTC.

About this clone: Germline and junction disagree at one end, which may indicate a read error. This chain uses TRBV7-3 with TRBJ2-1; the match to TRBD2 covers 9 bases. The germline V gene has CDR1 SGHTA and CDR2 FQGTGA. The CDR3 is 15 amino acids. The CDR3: CASSLTLAGYTEQFF. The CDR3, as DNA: TGTGCCAGCAGCTTAACGCTAGCGGGGTACACTGAGCAGTTCTTC. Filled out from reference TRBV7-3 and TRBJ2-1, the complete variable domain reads GAGVSQTPSNKVTEKGKYVELRCDPISGHTALYWYRQSLGQGPEFLIYFQGTGAADDSGLPNDRFFAVRPEGSVSTLKIQRTERGDSAVYLCASSLTLAGYTEQFFGPGTRLTVL.

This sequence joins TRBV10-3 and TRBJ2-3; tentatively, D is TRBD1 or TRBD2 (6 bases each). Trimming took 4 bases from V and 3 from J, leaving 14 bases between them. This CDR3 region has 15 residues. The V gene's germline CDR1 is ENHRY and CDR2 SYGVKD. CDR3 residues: CAISVRGAITDTQYF. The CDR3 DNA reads TGTGCCATCAGTGTAAGGGGGGCGATAACAGATACGCAGTATTTT.

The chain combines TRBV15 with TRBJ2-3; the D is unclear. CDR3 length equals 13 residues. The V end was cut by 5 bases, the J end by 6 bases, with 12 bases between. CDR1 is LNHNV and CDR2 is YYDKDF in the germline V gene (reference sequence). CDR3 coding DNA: TGTGCCACCAGCCGTCCCGCGTTGGATACGCAGTATTTT. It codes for CATSRPALDTQYF.

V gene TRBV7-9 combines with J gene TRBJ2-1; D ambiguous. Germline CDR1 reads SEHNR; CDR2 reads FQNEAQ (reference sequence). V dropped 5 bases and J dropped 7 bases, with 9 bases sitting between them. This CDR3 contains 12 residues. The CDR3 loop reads CASSIDRNEQFF. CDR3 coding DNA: TGTGCCAGCAGCATTGATCGGAATGAGCAGTTCTTC.

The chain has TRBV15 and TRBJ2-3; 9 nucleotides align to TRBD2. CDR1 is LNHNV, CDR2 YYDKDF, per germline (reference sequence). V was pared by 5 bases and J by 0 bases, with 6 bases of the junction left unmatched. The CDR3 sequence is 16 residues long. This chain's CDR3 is CATSGSGGLSTDTQYF. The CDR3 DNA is TGTGCCACCAGCGGCAGCGGGGGGCTTAGCACAGATACGCAGTATTTT.

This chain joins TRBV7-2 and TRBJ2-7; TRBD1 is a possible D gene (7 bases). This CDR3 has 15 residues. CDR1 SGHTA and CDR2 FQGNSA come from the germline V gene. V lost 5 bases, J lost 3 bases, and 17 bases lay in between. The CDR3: CASSAFPQGGYEQYF. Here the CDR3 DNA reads TGTGCCAGCAGCGCCTTTCCCCAGGGGGGCTACGAGCAGTACTTC. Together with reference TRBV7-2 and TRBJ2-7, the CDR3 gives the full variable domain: GAGVSQSPSNKVTEKGKDVELRCDPISGHTALYWYRQSLGQGLEFLIYFQGNSAPDKSGLPSDRFSAERTGGSVSTLTIQRTQQEDSAVYLCASSAFPQGGYEQYFGPGTRLTVT.